The present TCR beta chain was sequenced within a study of OX40 agonist ivuxolimab in advanced cancers. Study as a whole: Partial responses were achieved by three patients, one with hepatocellular carcinoma and two with cutaneous melanoma.

Comments on this clone: What it binds is unknown.

Clones were read by immunoSEQ multiplex PCR, and TCRdb kept only the in-frame ones, dropping some. Of fewer than 50,000 clones listed, around 92% are singletons. The V gene's germline CDR1 is LNHDA and CDR2 SQIVND (reference sequence). The V end was cut by 3 bases, the J end by 10 bases, with 10 bases between. This CDR3 region has 12 residues. Study results and caveats: Partial responders at 0.1-3.0 mg/kg had among the lowest clonal expansion.

V and J are TRBV19 and TRBJ2-1; the D is unclear. The source of this sequence is an adult with an advanced solid tumor such as melanoma, head and neck, liver or kidney cancer. The starting material was CD4+ or CD8+ T cells sorted from blood, obtained in a trial of the OX40 agonist ivuxolimab. CDR3 region: CASSISSAEQFF. The CDR3 DNA follows: TGTGCCAGTAGTATCTCATCCGCCGAGCAGTTCTTC.